This entry lists 9 T cell receptor beta chains sequenced from one sample in a study of T cells after yellow fever vaccination. TCRdb re-analysed the 5' RACE reads in MiXCR, keeping a single row per CDR3 protein. Altogether 610,000 or so distinct CDR3 sequences are present, around an eighth being singletons, with the ten largest covering under 15%. The sequenced sample was PBMCs, obtained on the day of the yellow fever booster vaccination. The receptor source for this set is a man under 40 who received the YFV17D yellow fever vaccine.

This clonotype has a count of ten or more. The chain carries TRBV5-1 and TRBJ1-6, with a weak D call TRBD1 (5 bases). The V gene's germline CDR1 is SGHRS and CDR2 YFSETQ. Deletions cut 2 bases from V and 7 bases from J, with 13 bases between. The CDR3 consists of 15 residues. Here the CDR3 reads CASSFTGEENSPLHF. In nucleotides, the CDR3 is TGCGCCAGCAGCTTCACAGGCGAGGAGAATTCACCCCTCCACTTT.

The chain couples TRBV28 to TRBJ2-2; possible D gene TRBD1, 6 bases. This CDR3 is built from 14 residues. CDR1 is MDHEN and CDR2 is SYDVKM in the germline V gene. V was cut by 5 bases and J by 3 bases, with 10 bases left in between. CDR3 in amino acids: CASSTGQYTGELFF. CDR3 nucleotides: TGTGCCAGCAGTACTGGACAGTACACCGGGGAGCTGTTTTTT.

This clonotype showed up just a few times. The chain recombines TRBV6-2 or TRBV6-3 with TRBJ1-1, with D possibly matching TRBD1 (6 bases). The CDR3 sequence is 17 residues long. Germline-derived CDR1 and CDR2 are MNHEY and SVGEGT. Trimming took 6 bases from V and 0 from J, leaving 20 bases between them. CDR3 coding DNA: TGTGCCAGCAGCCGCGACAGGACCTACACAATGAACACTGAAGCTTTCTTT. Translating it yields CASSRDRTYTMNTEAFF.

This clonotype was recorded a few times. The V call is TRBV7-2, the J call TRBJ1-2, with 9 bases identical to TRBD1. CDR1 and CDR2 from the germline V gene are SGHTA and FQGNSA. This CDR3 comprises 15 residues. V shed 5 bases, J shed 5 bases, and the junction held 9 bases outside the gene matches. CDR3: CASSPGGQGPYGYTF. The CDR3 nucleotides are TGTGCCAGCAGCCCGGGGGGACAGGGCCCTTATGGCTACACCTTC.

J is TRBJ2-1 and V is TRBV20-1, with D possibly TRBD1 on 5 matching bases. Trimming removed 8 bases at V and 7 bases at J, with 15 bases between. The CDR3 totals 12 residues. Germline assignment: CDR1 DFQATT and CDR2 SNEGSKA (reference sequence). The CDR3 DNA reads as TGCAGTCCCCGGCAGGGATTAAATGAGCAGTTCTTC. This sequence encodes CSPRQGLNEQFF.

This rearrangement joins TRBV6-5 to TRBJ2-7, with 7 bases matching TRBD1. The CDR3 has 14 amino acids. The germline V gene encodes CDR1 MNHEY and CDR2 SVGAGI. With V trimmed by 0 bases and J by 6 bases, 5 bases remained unmatched. The CDR3 sequence is CASSYSRDSAEQYF. The CDR3 DNA follows: TGTGCCAGCAGTTACTCTCGGGACAGTGCCGAGCAGTACTTC.

This clonotype was observed a few times. The chain recombines TRBV18 with TRBJ2-1; D may be TRBD1 (6 bases). V lost 6 bases and J 8 bases, leaving 14 bases between the germline ends. Germline lookup yields CDR1 KGHSH and CDR2 LQKENI. The CDR3 length is 13 residues. CDR3 region: CASSRQVVDEQFF. The DNA of the CDR3 is TGTGCCAGCTCTAGACAGGTAGTCGATGAGCAGTTCTTC.

The rearrangement joins TRBV20-1 to TRBJ2-7, with D possibly called TRBD1 or TRBD2 (5 bases each). CDR3 length: 13 residues. Germline values: CDR1 DFQATT, CDR2 SNEGSKA (reference sequence). Trimming took off 8 bases at V and 6 bases at J, with 20 bases between the two ends. DNA of the CDR3: TGCAGTTGGGACCAGCGTCCGGGCTTCGAGCAGTACTTC. Translating gives CSWDQRPGFEQYF.

The V and J genes are TRBV10-3 and TRBJ1-1; D remains unclear. Per the germline V gene, CDR1 is ENHRY and CDR2 is SYGVKD. Trimming took off 5 bases at V and 0 bases at J, with 7 bases between the two ends. This CDR3 spans 13 amino acids. CDR3 sequence: CAISPAMNTEAFF. The CDR3 nucleotides read TGTGCCATCAGTCCAGCCATGAACACTGAAGCTTTCTTT.